Sequencing of this TCR beta chain was carried out in a study of spatial heterogeneity in lung cancer. Background on the study: Detection consistently captured more beta-chain sequences than alpha-chain sequences. Raw-read counts averaged over ten per unique TCR and UMI combination. Study-level points and caveats: One measure, the expanded intratumoral alpha and beta TCR count, tracked tumor mutation counts.

This clonotype ranks as medium-sized (0.01 to 0.1%). Its antigen is still unknown. The time point here: sample taken at primary tumor resection. Samples were obtained from about 75 donors, all untreated early-stage non-small cell lung cancer patients. Frozen PBMC, nontumor lung or tumor provided whole RNA, which was sequenced unsorted. The germline CDR1 and CDR2 sequences are MNHEY and SMNVEV (reference sequence). The trim removed 4 bases at V and 0 bases at J, leaving 6 bases unmatched. CDR3 length: 17 residues. TCRdb fed the 5' RACE reads into MiXCR, producing one record per CDR3 protein. The sample includes about 3,700 distinct CDR3 sequences, around 5.1% of them seen just once.

Here the sequenced sample was lung tumor tissue, taken at surgery. This clonotype originated in a female donor with early-stage non-small cell lung cancer. The chain employs TRBV27 and TRBJ2-6; 7 bases match TRBD1. The CDR3 spells CASSSGQFISGANVLTF. CDR3 nucleotide sequence: TGTGCCAGCAGTTCGGGACAGTTCATCTCTGGGGCCAACGTCCTGACTTTC.